This T cell receptor beta chain was recorded in a study of tumor and adjacent non-tumor tissue in lung cancer. Study-wide context: There were fewer than 15 adenocarcinoma, a couple of squamous cell carcinoma and 1 small cell lung cancer cases. Stage I to III disease affected over nine men and 5 women aged about 31 to 85. Study results and caveats: Tumor tissue had significantly higher TCR diversity than normal lung. Normal lung showed higher cumulative top 100 clone frequency than tumor.

Germline CDR1 is SGHRS and CDR2 is YFSETQ. Trimming cost V 4 bases and J 8 bases, with 19 bases left between them. CDR3 length: 15 amino acids. No cell sorting was done before RNA was extracted from the tissue. More than 3 cm separated this lung sample from the edge of the tumor. About this clonotype itself: Antigen: not known. The conserved phenylalanine or tryptophan is not found at the CDR3 terminus, so this likely reflects a read error.

TCRbeta libraries were built with three rounds of nested PCR, modified from ARM-PCR. TCRdb ran MiXCR on the multiplex PCR reads and lists one entry per CDR3 protein. The data contain approximately 66,000 distinct CDR3 sequences, around two thirds of them singletons. This clonotype was sampled from a man in his 70s with non-small cell lung cancer. The sequenced material came from distant non-tumor lung tissue. The chain carries TRBV5-1 and TRBJ2-1; D is possibly TRBD2 (5 bases). CDR3 residues: CASSKEPRGADEQFL. In DNA, the CDR3 is TGCGCCAGCAGCAAGGAACCCCGGGGAGCCGATGAGCAGTTCTTA.